The 32 T cell receptor beta chains given below trace back to one sample, sequenced in a study of cytomegalovirus exposure and HLA in healthy donors. PCR amplification relied on 60 Vbeta primers (plus 13 Jbeta primers). Method: immunoSEQ multiplex PCR; TCRdb's copy keeps in-frame clones and lacks some. The repertoire holds 150,000 to 170,000 clones, around 79% seen once, with over 1.2% in the top ten. Material: PBMCs. The receptor set was obtained from a man aged 18 to 29 in good health and CMV-seronegative.

The J gene is TRBJ1-2, the V gene TRBV5-1, with D perhaps matching TRBD1 (5 bases). Germline loops: CDR1 SGHRS, CDR2 YFSETQ. This CDR3 is built from 15 residues. Trimming stripped 0 bases from V and 6 bases from J, with 15 bases between. The CDR3 is CASSLAGEGSDGYTF. The DNA for the CDR3 is TGCGCCAGCAGCTTGGCGGGGGAGGGATCGGATGGCTACACCTTC.

The chain combines TRBV19 with TRBJ2-6, with 15 bases that match TRBD2. The CDR3 contains 19 residues. Germline lookup yields CDR1 LNHDA and CDR2 SQIVND (reference sequence). V lost 5 bases to trimming and J lost 1 base; unmatched junction nucleotides: 6. The CDR3 DNA reads as TGTGCCAGTAGTCCCAATGGACTAGCGGGAGGGTCTGGGGCCAACGTCCTGACTTTC. It yields the protein CASSPNGLAGGSGANVLTF. The full variable domain, completed using reference TRBV19 and TRBJ2-6, is DGGITQSPKYLFRKEGQNVTLSCEQNLNHDAMYWYRQDPGQGLRLIYYSQIVNDFQKGDIAEGYSVSREKKESFPLTVTSAQKNPTAFYLCASSPNGLAGGSGANVLTFGAGSRLTVL.

This clone turned up a few times. The chain recombines TRBV9 with TRBJ2-3; 7 bases agree with TRBD2. The CDR3 totals 16 residues. The V gene's germline CDR1 is SGDLS and CDR2 YYNGEE. V shed 0 bases, J shed 1 base, and the junction held 5 bases outside the gene matches. CDR3 DNA: TGTGCCAGCAGCGTAGATCCGGGAGGAGGCACAGATACGCAGTATTTT. This encodes CASSVDPGGGTDTQYF.

The V gene is TRBV15, the J gene TRBJ2-1, with 10 nucleotides matching TRBD2. Germline V gene data show CDR1 as LNHNV and CDR2 as YYDKDF (reference sequence). The CDR3 extends over 15 amino acids. V shed 4 bases, J shed 3 bases, and the junction held 3 bases outside the gene matches. The DNA for the CDR3 is TGTGCCACCAGCACCAGACTAGCGGGCTACAATGAGCAGTTCTTC. Protein product: CATSTRLAGYNEQFF.

This sequence joins TRBV10-3 and TRBJ2-1; TRBD2 aligns across 9 bases. CDR3 length: 14 residues. Germline trimming cut 6 bases from V and 8 bases from J; bases unmatched to any gene: 8. Germline-derived CDR1 and CDR2 are ENHRY and SYGVKD. In DNA, the CDR3 is TGTGCCATCAGCATGGGACTAGCTACCCATGAGCAGTTCTTC. Translated: CAISMGLATHEQFF.

This clone turned up a few times. The V and J genes are TRBV7-8 and TRBJ2-5, with D perhaps TRBD2 (6 bases). The V gene's germline CDR1 is SGHVS and CDR2 FQNEAQ. V lost 5 bases and J lost 9, with 16 bases in between. This CDR3 comprises 13 residues. The CDR3 DNA sequence: TGTGCCAGCAGCGCCGGAGGGTGGGGTGCCCAGTACTTC. Translation: CASSAGGWGAQYF.

The genes are TRBV27 and TRBJ2-3; 8 nucleotides match TRBD2. Germline values: CDR1 MNHEY, CDR2 SMNVEV (reference sequence). The CDR3 extends over 17 amino acids. V lost 2 bases to trimming and J lost 5 bases; unmatched junction nucleotides: 12. The CDR3 sequence: CASSLNFRGLAGDTQYF. The CDR3 nucleotides read TGTGCCAGCAGTTTAAATTTTCGGGGGCTAGCGGGAGATACGCAGTATTTT.

There are a few counts of this clone. V usage is TRBV7-9 and J usage is TRBJ2-1, with 7 bases aligning to TRBD2. There are 14 residues in the CDR3. Trimming took 0 bases from V and 7 from J; bases not matched to a gene: 3. CDR1 and CDR2 (germline): SEHNR, FQNEAQ (reference sequence). This CDR3 is CASSLAGGMNEQFF. The CDR3 DNA reads as TGTGCCAGCAGCTTAGCGGGAGGGATGAATGAGCAGTTCTTC. Variable domain in full (rest from reference TRBV7-9 and TRBJ2-1): DTGVSQNPRHKITKRGQNVTFRCDPISEHNRLYWYRQTLGQGPEFLTYFQNEAQLEKSRLLSDRFSAERPKGSFSTLEIQRTEQGDSAMYLCASSLAGGMNEQFFGPGTRLTVL.

The chain combines TRBV2 with TRBJ2-3; TRBD2 matches at 9 bases. The CDR3 consists of 16 residues. CDR1 and CDR2 from the germline V gene are SNHLY and FYNNEI. Trimming cost V 4 bases and J 4 bases; bases outside gene matches: 9. The CDR3: CASSGISGRMSDTQYF. CDR3 nucleotides: TGTGCCAGCAGTGGGATAAGCGGGAGGATGTCAGATACGCAGTATTTT.

The chain has TRBV5-1 and TRBJ2-2; D is perhaps TRBD2 (5 bases). CDR1 is SGHRS, CDR2 YFSETQ, per germline. The V end lost 4 bases, the J end lost 7 bases, and 11 bases lay between the germline ends. The CDR3 length is 13 residues. The CDR3: CASSTVRDGELFF. Here the CDR3 DNA reads TGCGCCAGCAGCACAGTTCGGGACGGGGAGCTGTTTTTT.

The V gene is TRBV5-4, the J gene TRBJ1-2; TRBD1 is a possible D gene (6 bases). The ends were cut back, 4 bases at V and 4 bases at J, with 17 bases in the middle. Per germline, CDR1 SGHNT and CDR2 YYREEE (reference sequence). CDR3 length equals 15 residues. This chain's CDR3 is CASSGAGVPIYGYTF. CDR3 nucleotides: TGTGCCAGCAGCGGTGCAGGGGTTCCAATCTATGGCTACACCTTC.

This clone has just one count. This rearrangement joins TRBV29-1 to TRBJ1-2; D remains ambiguous. V was cut by 2 bases and J by 1 base, with 11 bases left in between. Germline V gene lookup returns CDR1 SQVTM and CDR2 ANQGSEA. CDR3 length: 14 residues. The DNA for the CDR3 is TGCAGCGTTGAACGGCAGGATGGTAACTATGGCTACACCTTC. Protein: CSVERQDGNYGYTF. Looking up the rest from reference TRBV29-1 and TRBJ1-2 gives the full variable domain: SAVISQKPSRDICQRGTSLTIQCQVDSQVTMMFWYRQQPGQSLTLIATANQGSEATYESGFVIDKFPISRPNLTFSTLTVSNMSPEDSSIYLCSVERQDGNYGYTFGSGTRLTVV.

Turning to this clone: At one of its ends the junction is not consistent with the germline gene, which may arise from a read error. This chain joins TRBV7-9 and TRBJ1-4, with 11 nucleotides matching TRBD1. In germline, CDR1 is SEHNR, CDR2 FQNEAQ (reference sequence). The CDR3 is 17 amino acids. This chain's CDR3 is CSSSLDPGQGAFQKLFF. CDR3 bases: TGTTCCAGCAGCTTAGACCCAGGACAGGGGGCATTTCAAAAACTGTTTTTT.

V and J are TRBV11-2 and TRBJ2-1, with 7 bases matching TRBD2. CDR1 is SGHAT, CDR2 FQNNGV, per germline. J gave up 4 bases and V 10 bases, and 7 bases lay outside the gene matches. The CDR3 has 13 amino acids. CDR3 protein: CAIERDPYNEQFF. The CDR3 DNA is TGTGCCATCGAGCGGGACCCTTACAATGAGCAGTTCTTC.

This clone has only one observation. This chain connects TRBV5-4 to TRBJ2-2, with a possible D match to TRBD2 (7 bases). There are 17 residues in the CDR3. Trimming shortened V by 3 bases and J by 1 base, and 16 bases separated the two germline ends. Germline assignment: CDR1 SGHNT and CDR2 YYREEE (reference sequence). The CDR3 DNA follows: TGTGCCAGCAGCTCAAGGGGAGGGGGATTGAACACCGGGGAGCTGTTTTTT. This gives the protein CASSSRGGGLNTGELFF.

V gene TRBV6-6 combines with J gene TRBJ1-1; maybe TRBD1 (5 bases). The germline V gene has CDR1 MNHNY and CDR2 SVGAGI (reference sequence). The ends were cut back, 0 bases at V and 5 bases at J, with 13 bases in the middle. The CDR3 totals 15 residues. CDR3 protein: CASSYSGGSRTEAFF. The CDR3 nucleotides are TGTGCCAGCAGTTACTCGGGGGGAAGTAGGACTGAAGCTTTCTTT.

This clone has only one observation. This chain links TRBV5-5 with TRBJ1-1; weak D call: TRBD1 (6 bases). Trimming pared 2 bases from V and 4 bases from J, leaving 15 bases between. CDR1 and CDR2 (germline): SGHKS, YYEKEE (reference sequence). CDR3 size: 15 residues. As DNA, the CDR3 is TGTGCCAGCAGCTTCCTCGGGGAAGGGGGCACTGAAGCTTTCTTT. Translating it yields CASSFLGEGGTEAFF.

The chain uses TRBV9 and TRBJ1-5; a possible D gene is TRBD1 (5 bases). The V end lost 4 bases, the J end lost 2 bases, and 16 bases lay between the germline ends. The germline gives CDR1 SGDLS, CDR2 YYNGEE. This CDR3 has 16 amino acids. The CDR3 spells CASSPGEGLGNQPQHF. Written as DNA, the CDR3 is TGTGCCAGCAGCCCCGGGGAGGGGCTGGGCAATCAGCCCCAGCATTTT.

This clone was observed a few times. The rearrangement uses TRBV5-4 and TRBJ2-3, with 12 bases matching TRBD2. The CDR3 is 17 amino acids. V shed 4 bases, J shed 4 bases, and the junction held 10 bases outside the gene matches. Germline V lookup: CDR1 SGHNT, CDR2 YYREEE (reference sequence). For the CDR3, the DNA is TGTGCCAGCAGCACTCCCGGGACTAGCGGGTCCTCAGATACGCAGTATTTT. Translated: CASSTPGTSGSSDTQYF.

This sequence joins TRBV5-1 and TRBJ2-1, with 8 bases lining up with TRBD2. CDR3 size: 15 residues. CDR1 is SGHRS, CDR2 YFSETQ, per germline. V was clipped by 4 bases and J by 6 bases; unmatched bases: 9. For the CDR3, the DNA is TGCGCCAGCAGCATCCCGGGACTAGGTGTCAATGAGCAGTTCTTC. Translated: CASSIPGLGVNEQFF.

The chain employs TRBV6-5 and TRBJ2-3, with 8 bases lining up with TRBD1. This CDR3 contains 14 residues. CDR1 is MNHEY, CDR2 SVGAGI, per germline. The junction had 6 bases not matched to a gene; V was cut back by 6 bases and J by 4 bases. Here the CDR3 DNA reads TGTGCCAGCAGCCTGACAGGGGCCCCAGATACGCAGTATTTT. Translated, it gives CASSLTGAPDTQYF.

This clone occurred a few times. The rearrangement links TRBV30 to TRBJ1-2, with D possibly being TRBD1 (5 bases). The length of the CDR3 is 14 residues. V gave up 4 bases and J gave up 7 bases, with 19 bases separating them. The germline V gene encodes CDR1 GTSNPN and CDR2 SVGIG (reference sequence). The CDR3 bases are TGTGCCTGGACCGAGGGACTTCCCGCGGCTGGCTACACCTTC. Its protein is CAWTEGLPAAGYTF.

CDR3 sequence reads: CASSQGGGRKTGELFF. In DNA form, the CDR3 reads TGCGCCAGCAGCCAAGGTGGCGGGAGGAAAACCGGGGAGCTGTTTTTT. The chain links TRBV4-1 to TRBJ2-2; 8 bases fit TRBD2. V was clipped by 1 base and J by 5 bases; unmatched bases: 6. This CDR3 is 16 amino acids long. Germline lookup yields CDR1 MGHRA and CDR2 YSYEKL.

The chain recombines TRBV6-5 with TRBJ1-1; D is ambiguous. Germline CDR1 and CDR2: MNHEY and SVGAGI. The CDR3 is 14 residues long. Trimming took off 8 bases at V and 5 bases at J, with 18 bases between the two ends. The CDR3 DNA sequence: TGTGCCAGCGGGAGGAACCCCCGAGGAACTGAAGCTTTCTTT. Translated, it gives CASGRNPRGTEAFF.

V is TRBV7-2 and J is TRBJ2-1, with 7 bases that match TRBD2. The ends lost 4 bases at V and 1 base at J; junction bases unmatched: 4. CDR1 and CDR2 from the germline V gene are SGHTA and FQGNSA. CDR3 length: 15 amino acids. This chain's CDR3 is CASSSGTTSYNEQFF. The CDR3 DNA follows: TGTGCCAGCAGCTCCGGGACTACTTCCTACAATGAGCAGTTCTTC.

This chain connects TRBV4-3 to TRBJ2-2; 10 nucleotides align to TRBD2. CDR1 and CDR2 (germline): LGHNA, YSLEER. The ends lost 0 bases at V and 6 bases at J; junction bases unmatched: 7. This CDR3 spans 17 amino acids. CDR3 coding DNA: TGCGCCAGCAGCCAAGATGGGAGCGGGAGGGGCTCCGGGGAGCTGTTTTTT. This codes for CASSQDGSGRGSGELFF.

V usage is TRBV15 and J usage is TRBJ2-3; TRBD2 agrees at 7 bases. With 1 base clipped from V and 2 bases from J, the junction kept 6 bases outside the gene matches. The CDR3 length is 16 residues. CDR1 LNHNV and CDR2 YYDKDF come from the germline V gene (reference sequence). The CDR3 protein is CATSRGVSGVTDTQYF. In DNA form, the CDR3 reads TGTGCCACCAGCAGAGGGGTCAGCGGGGTCACAGATACGCAGTATTTT.

J is TRBJ2-7 and V is TRBV7-8, with D possibly being TRBD1 (5 bases). This CDR3 region has 17 residues. CDR1 and CDR2 from the germline V gene are SGHVS and FQNEAQ. Trimming pared 1 base from V and 2 bases from J, leaving 18 bases between. CDR3 bases: TGTGCCAGCAGCTTAGGGCTAAGGGGCGAGAAAACCTACGAGCAGTACTTC. Amino acid sequence: CASSLGLRGEKTYEQYF. The whole variable domain, filled in from reference TRBV7-8 and TRBJ2-7, reads GAGVSQSPRYKVAKRGQDVALRCDPISGHVSLFWYQQALGQGPEFLTYFQNEAQLDKSGLPSDRFFAERPEGSVSTLKIQRTQQEDSAVYLCASSLGLRGEKTYEQYFGPGTRLTVT.

This chain joins TRBV6-5 and TRBJ1-1; 8 nucleotides line up with TRBD1. Germline CDR1 and CDR2: MNHEY and SVGAGI. The junction had 5 bases not matched to a gene; V was cut back by 4 bases and J by 1 base. This CDR3 has 15 residues. CDR3 sequence reads: CASSSSGTGNTEAFF. The CDR3 DNA reads TGTGCCAGCAGTTCCTCAGGGACAGGGAACACTGAAGCTTTCTTT.

The V and J genes are TRBV19 and TRBJ1-1, with 8 bases fitting TRBD1. The ends lost 5 bases at V and 3 bases at J; junction bases unmatched: 8. The CDR3 extends over 15 amino acids. CDR1 LNHDA and CDR2 SQIVND come from the germline V gene (reference sequence). In DNA, the CDR3 is TGTGCCAGTAGTCCAGACCGGGACAGGTACACTGAAGCTTTCTTT. It is translated as CASSPDRDRYTEAFF.

Concerning this clone itself: At one end, the junction sequence differs from germline, possibly due to a read error. This chain connects TRBV7-9 to TRBJ2-5; D is unclear. CDR3 size: 12 residues. Germline lookup yields CDR1 SEHNR and CDR2 FQNEAQ (reference sequence). The CDR3 loop reads CSSSRPGETQYF. The CDR3 bases are TGTTCCAGCAGCCGCCCCGGTGAGACCCAGTACTTC. Looking up the rest from reference TRBV7-9 and TRBJ2-5 gives the full variable domain: DTGVSQNPRHKITKRGQNVTFRCDPISEHNRLYWYRQTLGQGPEFLTYFQNEAQLEKSRLLSDRFSAERPKGSFSTLEIQRTEQGDSAMYLCSSSRPGETQYFGPGTRLLVL.

The chain links TRBV27 to TRBJ2-5; TRBD2 agrees at 7 bases. The closer fit of TRBJ2-7 to the DNA end suggests the J call may be wrong. The CDR3 has 15 amino acids. From germline, CDR1 is MNHEY and CDR2 SMNVEV (reference sequence). CDR3 region: CASSLDGRNPYEQYF. The CDR3 bases are TGTGCCAGCAGTTTAGACGGGAGGAACCCTTACGAGCAGTACTTC.